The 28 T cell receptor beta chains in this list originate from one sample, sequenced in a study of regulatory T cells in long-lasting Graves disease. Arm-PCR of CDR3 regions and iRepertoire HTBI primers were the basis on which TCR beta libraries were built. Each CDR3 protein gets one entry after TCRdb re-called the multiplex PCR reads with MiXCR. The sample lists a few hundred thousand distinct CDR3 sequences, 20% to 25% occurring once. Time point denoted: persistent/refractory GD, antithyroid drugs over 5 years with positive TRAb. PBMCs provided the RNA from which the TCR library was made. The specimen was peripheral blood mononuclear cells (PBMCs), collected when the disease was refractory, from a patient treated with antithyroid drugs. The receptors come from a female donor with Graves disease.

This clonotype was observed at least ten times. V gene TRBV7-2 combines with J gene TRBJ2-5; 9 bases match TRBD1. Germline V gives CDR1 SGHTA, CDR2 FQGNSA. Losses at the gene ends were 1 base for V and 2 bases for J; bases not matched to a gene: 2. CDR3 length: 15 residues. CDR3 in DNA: TGTGCCAGCAGCTTAGGTGGGACAGGGCAAGAGACCCAGTACTTC. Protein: CASSLGGTGQETQYF.

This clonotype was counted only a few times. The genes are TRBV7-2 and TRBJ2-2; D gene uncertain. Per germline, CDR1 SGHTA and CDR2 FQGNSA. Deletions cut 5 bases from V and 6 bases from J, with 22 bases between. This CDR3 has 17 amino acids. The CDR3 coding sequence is TGTGCCAGCAGCGCGAGCCGGGCCCGCACCACACCCGGGGAGCTGTTTTTT. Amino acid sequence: CASSASRARTTPGELFF.

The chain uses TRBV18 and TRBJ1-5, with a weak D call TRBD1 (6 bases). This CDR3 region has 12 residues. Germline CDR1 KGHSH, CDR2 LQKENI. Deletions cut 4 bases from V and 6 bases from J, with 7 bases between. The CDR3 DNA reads TGTGCCAGCTCACAAGGGGGTCAGCCCCAGCATTTT. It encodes CASSQGGQPQHF.

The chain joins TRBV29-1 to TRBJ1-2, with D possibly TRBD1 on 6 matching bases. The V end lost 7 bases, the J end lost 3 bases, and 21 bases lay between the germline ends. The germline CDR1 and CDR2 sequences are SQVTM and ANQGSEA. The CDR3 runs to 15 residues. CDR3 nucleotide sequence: TGCAGCGCCACGTCGGGCGGGGCAGGGGACTATGGCTACACCTTC. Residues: CSATSGGAGDYGYTF. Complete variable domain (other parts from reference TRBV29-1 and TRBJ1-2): SAVISQKPSRDICQRGTSLTIQCQVDSQVTMMFWYRQQPGQSLTLIATANQGSEATYESGFVIDKFPISRPNLTFSTLTVSNMSPEDSSIYLCSATSGGAGDYGYTFGSGTRLTVV.

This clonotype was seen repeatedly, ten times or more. CDR3 nucleotides: TGTGCCAGCAGCCCCCTACTGGAACTGCCGCCCCAAGAGACCCAGTACTTC. It translates to CASSPLLELPPQETQYF. The genes are TRBV7-2 and TRBJ2-5; D is unresolved. Trimming left V 5 bases short and J 1 base short, with 20 bases between. The CDR3 covers 17 residues. Germline V gene sequence: CDR1 SGHTA, CDR2 FQGNSA.

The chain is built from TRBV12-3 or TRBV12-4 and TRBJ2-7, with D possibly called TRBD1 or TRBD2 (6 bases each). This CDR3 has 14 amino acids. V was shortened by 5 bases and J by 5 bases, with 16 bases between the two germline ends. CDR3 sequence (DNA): TGTGCCAGCAGTCTCGTCCGGGGGCGGGACGAGCAGTACTTC. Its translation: CASSLVRGRDEQYF.

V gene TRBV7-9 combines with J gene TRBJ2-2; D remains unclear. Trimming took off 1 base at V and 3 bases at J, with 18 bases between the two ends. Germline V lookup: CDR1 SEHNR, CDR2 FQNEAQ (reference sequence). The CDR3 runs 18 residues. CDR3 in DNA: TGTGCCAGCAGCTTAGTCCGGTGGTTGCGGAATCACACCGGGGAGCTGTTTTTT. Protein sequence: CASSLVRWLRNHTGELFF.

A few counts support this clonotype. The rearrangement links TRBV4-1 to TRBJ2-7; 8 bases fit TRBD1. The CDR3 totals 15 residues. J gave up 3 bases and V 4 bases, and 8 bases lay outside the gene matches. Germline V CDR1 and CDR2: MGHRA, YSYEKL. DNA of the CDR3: TGCGCCAGCAGCCCCCGACAGGGGTCCGACTACGAGCAGTACTTC. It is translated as CASSPRQGSDYEQYF.

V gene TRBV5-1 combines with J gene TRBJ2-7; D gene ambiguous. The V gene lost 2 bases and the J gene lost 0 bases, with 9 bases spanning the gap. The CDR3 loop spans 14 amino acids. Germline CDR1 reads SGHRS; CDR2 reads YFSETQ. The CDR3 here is CASSFDTNSYEQYF. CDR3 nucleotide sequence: TGCGCCAGCAGCTTTGACACAAACTCCTACGAGCAGTACTTC.

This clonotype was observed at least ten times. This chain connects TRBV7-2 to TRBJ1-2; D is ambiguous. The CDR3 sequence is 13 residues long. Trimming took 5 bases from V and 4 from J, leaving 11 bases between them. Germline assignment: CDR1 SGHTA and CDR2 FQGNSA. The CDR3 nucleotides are TGTGCCAGCAGCAACGGACGGGCCTATGGCTACACCTTC. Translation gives CASSNGRAYGYTF.

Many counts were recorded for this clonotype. The chain's CDR3 is CASSSARVGEQYF. The CDR3 bases are TGTGCCAGCAGCTCCGCCAGGGTTGGCGAGCAGTACTTC. The chain has TRBV7-6 and TRBJ2-7; perhaps TRBD1 as D (5 bases). V was trimmed by 4 bases and J by 6 bases, leaving 13 bases between them. This CDR3 has 13 amino acids. Germline V gene data show CDR1 as SGHVS and CDR2 as FNYEAQ.

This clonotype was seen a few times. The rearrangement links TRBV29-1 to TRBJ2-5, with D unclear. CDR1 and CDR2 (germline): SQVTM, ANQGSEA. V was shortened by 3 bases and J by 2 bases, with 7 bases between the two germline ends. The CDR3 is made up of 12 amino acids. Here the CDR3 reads CSVDWQQETQYF. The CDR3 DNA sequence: TGCAGCGTTGACTGGCAGCAAGAGACCCAGTACTTC.

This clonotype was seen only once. The CDR3 bases are TGTGCCAGTCGGGACAGGCTGACCACCGGGGAGCTGTTTTTT. Its translation is CASRDRLTTGELFF. The V gene is TRBV19, the J gene TRBJ2-2; 8 bases map to TRBD1. V was pared by 8 bases and J by 4 bases, with 6 bases of the junction left unmatched. The CDR3 has 14 amino acids. Germline V lookup: CDR1 LNHDA, CDR2 SQIVND (reference sequence).

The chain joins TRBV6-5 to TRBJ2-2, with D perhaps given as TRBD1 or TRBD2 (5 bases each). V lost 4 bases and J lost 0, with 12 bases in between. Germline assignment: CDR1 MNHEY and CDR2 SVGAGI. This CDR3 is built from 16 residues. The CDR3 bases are TGTGCCAGCAGTTGGGACCGCGCCTCGAACACCGGGGAGCTGTTTTTT. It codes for CASSWDRASNTGELFF.

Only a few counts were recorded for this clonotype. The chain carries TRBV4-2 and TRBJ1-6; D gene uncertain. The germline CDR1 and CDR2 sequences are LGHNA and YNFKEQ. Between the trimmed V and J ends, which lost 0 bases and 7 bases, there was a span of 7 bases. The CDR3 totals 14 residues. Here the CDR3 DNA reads TGTGCCAGCAGCCAAGAGGCCCAAAATTCACCCCTCCACTTT. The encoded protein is CASSQEAQNSPLHF.

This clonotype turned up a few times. In DNA form, the CDR3 reads TGTGCCAGCAGTTACACGGGCAGCGGGGGCCTCGAGCAGTACTTC. This translates into CASSYTGSGGLEQYF. The V and J genes are TRBV6-5 and TRBJ2-7; 8 bases are shared with TRBD2. This CDR3 has 15 amino acids. J gave up 6 bases and V 2 bases, and 9 bases lay outside the gene matches. The germline CDR1 and CDR2 sequences are MNHEY and SVGAGI.

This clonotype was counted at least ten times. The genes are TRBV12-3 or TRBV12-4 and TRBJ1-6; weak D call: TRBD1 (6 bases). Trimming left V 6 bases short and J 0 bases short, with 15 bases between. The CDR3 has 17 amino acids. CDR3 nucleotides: TGTGCCAGCAGCTCGGGGGGCCAAAGCTCCTATAATTCACCCCTCCACTTT. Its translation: CASSSGGQSSYNSPLHF.

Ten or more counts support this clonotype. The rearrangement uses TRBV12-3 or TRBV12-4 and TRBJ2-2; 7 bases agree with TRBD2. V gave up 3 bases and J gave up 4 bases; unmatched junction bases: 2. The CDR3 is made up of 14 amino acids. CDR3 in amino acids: CASSLGGGTGELFF. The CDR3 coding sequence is TGTGCCAGCAGTTTGGGGGGGGGCACCGGGGAGCTGTTTTTT.

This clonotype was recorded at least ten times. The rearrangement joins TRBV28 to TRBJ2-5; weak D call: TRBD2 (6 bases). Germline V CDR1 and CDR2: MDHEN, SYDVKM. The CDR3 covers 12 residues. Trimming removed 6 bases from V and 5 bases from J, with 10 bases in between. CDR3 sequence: CASSHTSETQYF. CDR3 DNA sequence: TGTGCCAGCAGCCATACTAGCGAGACCCAGTACTTC.

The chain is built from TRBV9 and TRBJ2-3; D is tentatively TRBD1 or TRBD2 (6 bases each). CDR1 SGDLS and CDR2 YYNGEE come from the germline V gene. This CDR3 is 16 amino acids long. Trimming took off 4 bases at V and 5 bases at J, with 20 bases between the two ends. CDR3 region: CASSHPGQGGIDTQYF. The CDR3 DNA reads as TGTGCCAGCAGCCACCCGGGACAAGGGGGGATAGATACGCAGTATTTT.

The CDR3 nucleotides read TGTGCCTGGAGTGTACCAGGGGGCTATGGCTACACCTTC. It translates to CAWSVPGGYGYTF. The chain couples TRBV30 to TRBJ1-2; 7 bases fit TRBD1. Germline values: CDR1 GTSNPN, CDR2 SVGIG (reference sequence). V lost 0 bases, J lost 4 bases, and 2 bases stayed unmatched. CDR3 length equals 13 residues.

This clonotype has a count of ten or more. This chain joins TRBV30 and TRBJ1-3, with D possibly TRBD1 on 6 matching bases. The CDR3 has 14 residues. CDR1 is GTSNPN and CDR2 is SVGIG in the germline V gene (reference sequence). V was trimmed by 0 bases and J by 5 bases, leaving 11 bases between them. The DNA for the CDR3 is TGTGCCTGGAGTGTACCGGGGGCAAGAAACACCATATATTTT. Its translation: CAWSVPGARNTIYF.

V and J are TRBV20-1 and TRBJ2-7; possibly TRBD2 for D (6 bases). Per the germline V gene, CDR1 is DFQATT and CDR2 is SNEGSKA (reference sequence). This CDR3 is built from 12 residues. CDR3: CRPGLFSYEQYF. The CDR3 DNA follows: TGCAGACCGGGACTTTTCTCCTACGAGCAGTACTTC.

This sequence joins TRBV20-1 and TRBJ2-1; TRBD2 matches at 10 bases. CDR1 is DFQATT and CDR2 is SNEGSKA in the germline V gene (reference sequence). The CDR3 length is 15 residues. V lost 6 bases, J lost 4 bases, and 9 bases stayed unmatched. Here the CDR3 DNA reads TGCAGTGCCCCCTTTAGCGGGAGGACATACAATGAGCAGTTCTTC. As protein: CSAPFSGRTYNEQFF.

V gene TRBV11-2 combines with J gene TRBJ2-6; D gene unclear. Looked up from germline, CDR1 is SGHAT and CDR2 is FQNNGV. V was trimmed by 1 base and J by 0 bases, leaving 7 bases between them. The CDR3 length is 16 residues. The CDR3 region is CASSLVDISGANVLTF. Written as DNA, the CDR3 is TGTGCCAGCAGCTTAGTCGACATCTCTGGGGCCAACGTCCTGACTTTC.

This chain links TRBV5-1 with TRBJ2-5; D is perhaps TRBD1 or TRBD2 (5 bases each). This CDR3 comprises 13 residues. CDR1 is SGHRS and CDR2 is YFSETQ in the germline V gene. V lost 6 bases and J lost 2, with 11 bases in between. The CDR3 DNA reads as TGCGCCAGCAAAGAGGGGCCACAAGAGACCCAGTACTTC. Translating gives CASKEGPQETQYF.

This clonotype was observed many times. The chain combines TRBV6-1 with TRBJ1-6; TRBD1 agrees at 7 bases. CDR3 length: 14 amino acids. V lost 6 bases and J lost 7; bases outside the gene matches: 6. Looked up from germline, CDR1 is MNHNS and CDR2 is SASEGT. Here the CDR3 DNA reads TGTGCCAGCAGCCAGGACAGGCCAAATTCACCCCTCCACTTT. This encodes CASSQDRPNSPLHF.

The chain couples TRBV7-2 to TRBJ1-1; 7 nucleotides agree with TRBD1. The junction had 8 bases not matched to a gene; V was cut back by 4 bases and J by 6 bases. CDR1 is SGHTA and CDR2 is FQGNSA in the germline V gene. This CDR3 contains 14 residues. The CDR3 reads CASSSRQGVSEAFF. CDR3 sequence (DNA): TGTGCCAGCAGCTCGAGACAGGGCGTTTCTGAAGCTTTCTTT. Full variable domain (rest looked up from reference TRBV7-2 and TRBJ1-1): GAGVSQSPSNKVTEKGKDVELRCDPISGHTALYWYRQSLGQGLEFLIYFQGNSAPDKSGLPSDRFSAERTGGSVSTLTIQRTQQEDSAVYLCASSSRQGVSEAFFGQGTRLTVV.